These 23 T cell receptor beta chains were all obtained from the same sample, sequenced in a study of T cells in Graves' hyperthyroidism and ophthalmopathy. What was amplified from RNA transcripts were TCR beta CDR3 regions. The HTBI primer set drove a first-round RT-PCR of the TCR CDR3. Via MiXCR, TCRdb re-called the multiplex PCR reads, giving one row per CDR3 protein. The table includes some 720,000 distinct CDR3 sequences, 16% detected once. Sample: blood. All receptors derive from a young man with Graves' hyperthyroidism.

This clonotype was seen repeatedly, ten times or more. This sequence joins TRBV6-6 and TRBJ2-7; 8 bases align to TRBD1. The CDR3 is 16 amino acids. J gave up 0 bases and V 1 base, and 5 bases lay outside the gene matches. Germline CDR1 and CDR2: MNHNY and SVGAGI (reference sequence). This CDR3 reads CASSYLQGAYSYEQYF. The CDR3, as DNA: TGTGCCAGCAGTTACTTGCAGGGGGCCTACTCCTACGAGCAGTACTTC.

Comments on this clonotype: Possible read error: a much larger clone is one base away. This sequence joins TRBV7-8 and TRBJ2-7; 7 nucleotides line up with TRBD1. The CDR3 extends over 12 amino acids. Germline-derived CDR1 and CDR2 are SGHVS and FQNEAQ. In DNA, the CDR3 is TGTGCCAGTATGACAGGGTACTACAAGCAGTACTTC. It is translated as CASMTGYYKQYF.

The chain recombines TRBV2 with TRBJ2-7, with a weak D call TRBD2 (5 bases). The V gene's germline CDR1 is SNHLY and CDR2 FYNNEI. The CDR3 has 13 amino acids. V lost 4 bases, J lost 3 bases, and 10 bases lay in between. CDR3 nucleotides: TGTGCCAGCAGTGGGGTGGGAGTCTACGAGCAGTACTTC. Its protein is CASSGVGVYEQYF. Drawing the rest from reference TRBV2 and TRBJ2-7, the complete variable domain is EPEVTQTPSHQVTQMGQEVILRCVPISNHLYFYWYRQILGQKVEFLVSFYNNEISEKSEIFDDQFSVERPDGSNFTLKIRSTKLEDSAMYFCASSGVGVYEQYFGPGTRLTVT.

This chain links TRBV7-2 with TRBJ2-1; D not certain. The V end was cut by 4 bases, the J end by 5 bases, with 9 bases between. Germline values: CDR1 SGHTA, CDR2 FQGNSA. This CDR3 contains 13 residues. The DNA for the CDR3 is TGTGCCAGCAGCTCCTTTGGGGACAATGAGCAGTTCTTC. It yields the protein CASSSFGDNEQFF.

In its sample, this clonotype was seen many times. This chain uses TRBV2 with TRBJ2-3, with 7 bases matching TRBD1. V shed 2 bases and J 2 bases; nucleotides not matched to a gene: 4. CDR3 length equals 15 residues. Germline CDR1 SNHLY, CDR2 FYNNEI. CDR3: CASSESQGDTDTQYF. CDR3 in DNA: TGTGCCAGCAGTGAAAGTCAGGGGGACACAGATACGCAGTATTTT.

This clonotype appeared a few times. The J gene is TRBJ2-7, the V gene TRBV7-2; D not certain. Germline V CDR1 and CDR2: SGHTA, FQGNSA. The CDR3 runs 13 residues. V shed 1 base and J shed 5 bases, with 9 bases lying between them. CDR3: CASSLGVGHEQYF. The CDR3 coding sequence is TGTGCCAGCAGCTTAGGTGTCGGGCACGAGCAGTACTTC.

The chain joins TRBV7-2 to TRBJ2-3; TRBD2 is a possible D gene (5 bases). The CDR3 length is 13 residues. From germline, CDR1 is SGHTA and CDR2 FQGNSA. The V end lost 8 bases, the J end lost 8 bases, and 17 bases lay between the germline ends. The CDR3 sequence is CASGDGVALTQYF. In DNA form, the CDR3 reads TGTGCCAGCGGCGACGGGGTTGCCCTTACGCAGTATTTT.

The chain uses TRBV2 and TRBJ1-5; no firm D call. CDR1 is SNHLY and CDR2 is FYNNEI in the germline V gene. The CDR3 runs 14 residues. V was cut by 7 bases and J by 1 base, with 11 bases left in between. Written as DNA, the CDR3 is TGTGCCAGCAAAGGGCGTGTAAGCAATCAGCCCCAGCATTTT. It translates to CASKGRVSNQPQHF.

This clonotype was seen repeatedly, ten times or more. The chain recombines TRBV24-1 with TRBJ2-2; unclear D gene. With 0 bases removed from V and 7 bases from J, the gap between germline ends came to 8 bases. Germline V gives CDR1 KGHDR, CDR2 SFDVKD. The CDR3 has 14 amino acids. CDR3 DNA: TGTGCCACCAGTGATTTGGAGATGGGCGGGGAGCTGTTTTTT. This codes for CATSDLEMGGELFF.

About this clonotype itself: Being one base from a much bigger clone, this may be a read error. The chain combines TRBV6-2 or TRBV6-3 with TRBJ1-1; D gene ambiguous. The ends were cut back, 5 bases at V and 3 bases at J, with 16 bases in the middle. Germline V CDR1 and CDR2: MNHEY, SVGEGT. The CDR3 covers 15 residues. The CDR3 DNA is TGTGCCAGCAGTCCCGCCCGGGGTTGGGACACTGAAGCTTTCTTT. Translating gives CASSPARGWDTEAFF.

This clonotype was seen many times. The rearrangement uses TRBV7-8 and TRBJ2-3, with 7 positions matching TRBD2. The germline gives CDR1 SGHVS, CDR2 FQNEAQ. V shed 2 bases and J 0 bases; nucleotides not matched to a gene: 8. The CDR3 is made up of 17 amino acids. CDR3 sequence reads: CASSLKRASGSTDTQYF. DNA of the CDR3: TGTGCCAGCAGCTTAAAGAGGGCTAGCGGTAGCACAGATACGCAGTATTTT.

This clonotype showed up many times. The rearrangement links TRBV6-9 to TRBJ2-1, with a tentative D call TRBD2 (5 bases). Germline V gene data show CDR1 as MNHGY and CDR2 as SVAAGI. CDR3 length: 16 amino acids. Trimming took 6 bases from V and 0 from J, leaving 15 bases between them. The CDR3 spells CASSISLGISYNEQFF. Written as DNA, the CDR3 is TGTGCCAGCAGCATATCACTAGGGATCTCCTACAATGAGCAGTTCTTC.

This clonotype has only a few counts. CDR3 region: CASSVGFGQPQHF. CDR3 DNA sequence: TGTGCCAGCAGCGTAGGATTCGGACAGCCCCAGCATTTT. The chain uses TRBV9 and TRBJ1-5; no clear D gene. This CDR3 region has 13 residues. The V gene lost 0 bases and the J gene lost 7 bases, with 8 bases spanning the gap. CDR1 is SGDLS and CDR2 is YYNGEE in the germline V gene. The full variable domain, rest sourced from reference TRBV9 and TRBJ1-5, is DSGVTQTPKHLITATGQRVTLRCSPRSGDLSVYWYQQSLDQGLQFLIQYYNGEERAKGNILERFSAQQFPDLHSELNLSSLELGDSALYFCASSVGFGQPQHFGDGTRLSIL.

Turning to this clonotype: This may be a read error, as it is one base from a much larger clone. The chain employs TRBV5-8 and TRBJ2-7; D may be TRBD1 (6 bases). The CDR3 is made up of 13 amino acids. Per the germline V gene, CDR1 is SGHTS and CDR2 is YDEGEE. Trimming took 4 bases from V and 2 from J, leaving 10 bases between them. The CDR3 protein is CASSRGQPYEQYF. Written as DNA, the CDR3 is TGTGCCAGCAGCCGAGGACAGCCCTACGAGCAGTACTTC.

The rearrangement links TRBV20-1 to TRBJ2-7; D remains unclear. CDR1 is DFQATT, CDR2 SNEGSKA, per germline (reference sequence). Trimming pared 5 bases from V and 1 base from J, leaving 9 bases between. This CDR3 contains 12 residues. CDR3: CSAAGPSYEQYF. In DNA form, the CDR3 reads TGCAGTGCTGCCGGGCCTTCCTACGAGCAGTACTTC.

The table lists this clonotype with many counts. The chain is built from TRBV28 and TRBJ2-7, with D perhaps TRBD1 or TRBD2 (5 bases each). The germline V and J ends were trimmed by 3 bases and 6 bases, with 9 bases remaining between them. The CDR3 totals 12 residues. From germline, CDR1 is MDHEN and CDR2 SYDVKM. In DNA, the CDR3 is TGTGCCAGCAGTTTCCCGGGGCTCGAGCAGTACTTC. Translated: CASSFPGLEQYF. Based on the CDR3 plus reference TRBV28 and TRBJ2-7, the full variable domain is DVKVTQSSRYLVKRTGEKVFLECVQDMDHENMFWYRQDPGLGLRLIYFSYDVKMKEKGDIPEGYSVSREKKERFSLILESASTNQTSMYLCASSFPGLEQYFGPGTRLTVT.

The chain links TRBV6-2 or TRBV6-3 to TRBJ2-4; D not resolved. Germline V CDR1 and CDR2: MNHEY, SVGEGT. This CDR3 is built from 17 residues. V was clipped by 1 base and J by 0 bases, with 13 bases between them. The CDR3 loop is CASSYWVLRLAKNIQYF. CDR3 bases: TGTGCCAGCAGTTACTGGGTCTTAAGACTAGCCAAAAACATTCAGTACTTC.

This clonotype was observed a handful of times. The chain couples TRBV29-1 to TRBJ2-2; D perhaps matches TRBD1 (5 bases). V was pared by 7 bases and J by 5 bases, with 14 bases between. The germline CDR1 and CDR2 sequences are SQVTM and ANQGSEA. The CDR3 sequence is 13 residues long. The chain's CDR3 is CSGRMQGTGELFF. The CDR3 DNA is TGCAGCGGCCGAATGCAGGGAACCGGGGAGCTGTTTTTT.

In the case of this clonotype: A read error may be the cause here, since a much bigger clone is one base away. This sequence joins TRBV3-1 and TRBJ2-5; 7 positions match TRBD2. Germline CDR1 is LGHDT and CDR2 is YNNKEL (reference sequence). The CDR3 runs to 16 residues. The junction had 10 bases not matched to a gene; V was cut back by 2 bases and J by 4 bases. The DNA of the CDR3 is TGTGCCAGCAGCCAACCGACTAGCAGGAGTCCAGAGACCCAGTACTTC. It translates to CASSQPTSRSPETQYF.

The chain uses TRBV15 and TRBJ2-7; TRBD1 matches at 10 bases. CDR3 length: 15 residues. V trimming: 4 bases; J trimming: 3 bases; junction bases outside the gene matches: 6. Germline V gene sequence: CDR1 LNHNV, CDR2 YYDKDF (reference sequence). The CDR3 region is CATSTSTGGYYEQYF. CDR3 sequence (DNA): TGTGCCACCAGCACCTCGACAGGGGGCTACTACGAGCAGTACTTC.

This clonotype was counted between two and nine times. The chain links TRBV20-1 to TRBJ2-5; 7 bases match TRBD1. V dropped 6 bases and J dropped 2; count of bases not matched to a gene: 9. The germline gives CDR1 DFQATT, CDR2 SNEGSKA (reference sequence). The CDR3 extends over 14 amino acids. CDR3 loop: CSAPPGQTQETQYF. CDR3 DNA sequence: TGCAGTGCGCCGCCGGGACAGACACAAGAGACCCAGTACTTC.

This clonotype was found many times. J is TRBJ1-1 and V is TRBV30, with D unclear. The V gene lost 5 bases and the J gene lost 0 bases, with 7 bases spanning the gap. In germline, CDR1 is GTSNPN, CDR2 SVGIG (reference sequence). The CDR3 runs 12 residues. The CDR3 protein is CAWSRMNTEAFF. The CDR3 nucleotides are TGTGCCTGGTCCCGGATGAACACTGAAGCTTTCTTT.

This clonotype was found many times. The chain joins TRBV18 to TRBJ2-3; D gene ambiguous. With 3 bases removed from V and 10 bases from J, the gap between germline ends came to 14 bases. In germline, CDR1 is KGHSH, CDR2 LQKENI. The CDR3 loop spans 13 amino acids. The CDR3 nucleotides read TGTGCCAGCTCACCGGGCGGCCGTCATGCGCAGTATTTT. It codes for CASSPGGRHAQYF.